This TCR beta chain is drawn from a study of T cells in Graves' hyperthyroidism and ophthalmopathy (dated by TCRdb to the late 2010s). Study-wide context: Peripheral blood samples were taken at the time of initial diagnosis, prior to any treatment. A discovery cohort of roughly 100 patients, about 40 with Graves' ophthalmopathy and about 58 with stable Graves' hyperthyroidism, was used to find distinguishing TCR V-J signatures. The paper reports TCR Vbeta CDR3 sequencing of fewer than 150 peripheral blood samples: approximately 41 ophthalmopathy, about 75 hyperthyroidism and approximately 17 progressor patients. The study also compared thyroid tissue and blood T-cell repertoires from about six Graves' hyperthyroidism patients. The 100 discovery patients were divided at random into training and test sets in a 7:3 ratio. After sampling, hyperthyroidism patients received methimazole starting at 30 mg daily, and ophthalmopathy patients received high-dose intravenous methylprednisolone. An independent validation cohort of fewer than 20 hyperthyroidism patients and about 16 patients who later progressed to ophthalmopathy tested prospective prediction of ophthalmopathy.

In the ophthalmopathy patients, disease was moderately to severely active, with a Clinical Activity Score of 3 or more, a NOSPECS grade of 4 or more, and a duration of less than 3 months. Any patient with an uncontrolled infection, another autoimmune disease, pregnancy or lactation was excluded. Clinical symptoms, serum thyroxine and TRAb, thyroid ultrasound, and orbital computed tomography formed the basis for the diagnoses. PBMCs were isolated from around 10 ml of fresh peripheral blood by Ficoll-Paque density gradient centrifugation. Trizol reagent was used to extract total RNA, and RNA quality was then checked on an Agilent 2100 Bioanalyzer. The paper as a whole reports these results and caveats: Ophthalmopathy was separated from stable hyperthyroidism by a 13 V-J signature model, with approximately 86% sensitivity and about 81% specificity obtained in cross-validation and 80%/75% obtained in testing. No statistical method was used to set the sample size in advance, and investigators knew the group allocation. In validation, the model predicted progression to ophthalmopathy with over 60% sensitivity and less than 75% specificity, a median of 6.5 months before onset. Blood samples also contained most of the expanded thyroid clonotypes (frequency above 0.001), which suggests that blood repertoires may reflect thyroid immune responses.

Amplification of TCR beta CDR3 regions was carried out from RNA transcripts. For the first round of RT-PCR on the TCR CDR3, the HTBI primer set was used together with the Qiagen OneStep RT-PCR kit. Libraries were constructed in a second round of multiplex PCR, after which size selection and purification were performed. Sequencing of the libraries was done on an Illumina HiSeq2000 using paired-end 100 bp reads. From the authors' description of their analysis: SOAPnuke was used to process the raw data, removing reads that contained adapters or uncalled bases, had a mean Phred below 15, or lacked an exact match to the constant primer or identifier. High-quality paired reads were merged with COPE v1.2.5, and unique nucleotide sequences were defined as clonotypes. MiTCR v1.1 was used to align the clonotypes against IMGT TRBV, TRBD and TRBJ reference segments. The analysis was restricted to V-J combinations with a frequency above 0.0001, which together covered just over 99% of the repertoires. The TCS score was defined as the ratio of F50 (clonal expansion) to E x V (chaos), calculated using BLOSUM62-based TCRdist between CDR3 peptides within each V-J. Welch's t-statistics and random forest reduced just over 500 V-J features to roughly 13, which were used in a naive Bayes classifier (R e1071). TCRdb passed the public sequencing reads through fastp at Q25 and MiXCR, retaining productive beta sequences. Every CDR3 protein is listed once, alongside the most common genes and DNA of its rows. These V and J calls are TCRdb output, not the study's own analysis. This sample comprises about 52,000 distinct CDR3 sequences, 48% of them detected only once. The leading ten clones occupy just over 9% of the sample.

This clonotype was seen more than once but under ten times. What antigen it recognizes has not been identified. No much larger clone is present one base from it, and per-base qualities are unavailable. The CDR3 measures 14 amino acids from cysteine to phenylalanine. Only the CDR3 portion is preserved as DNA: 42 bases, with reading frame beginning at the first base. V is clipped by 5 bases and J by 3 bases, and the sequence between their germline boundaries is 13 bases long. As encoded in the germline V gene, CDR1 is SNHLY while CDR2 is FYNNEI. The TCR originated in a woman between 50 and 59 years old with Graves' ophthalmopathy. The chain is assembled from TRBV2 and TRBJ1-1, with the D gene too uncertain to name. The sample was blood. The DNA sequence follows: TGTGCCAGCAGTTTTCTGGGCAGAGACACTGAAGCTTTCTTT. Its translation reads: CASSFLGRDTEAFF.